These 2 T cell receptor beta chains were sequenced from one sample in a study of blood T cells in healthy people across ages. PCR was performed a second time for about 7 to 12 cycles using a sample-barcoded 5' primer and a J-beta primer mix. TCRdb ran MiXCR on the 5' RACE reads and lists one entry per CDR3 protein. The sample consists of approximately 1,000,000 distinct CDR3 sequences, around two fifths of them appearing once. What was sequenced was blood. The receptors were sampled from a man aged 18 to 35 in good health.

V gene TRBV6-1 combines with J gene TRBJ1-2; no firm D call. CDR3 length: 14 amino acids. The V gene's germline CDR1 is MNHNS and CDR2 SASEGT. With 2 bases removed from V and 5 bases from J, the gap between germline ends came to 12 bases. CDR3 DNA: TGTGCCAGCAGTGAAATGGGGTCGCGATATGGCTACACCTTC. Its translation is CASSEMGSRYGYTF.

This clonotype was seen a handful of times. This chain connects TRBV5-6 to TRBJ2-7, with a weak D call TRBD1 (6 bases). Trimming left V 3 bases short and J 6 bases short, with 13 bases between. Looked up from germline, CDR1 is SGHDT and CDR2 is YYEEEE. CDR3 size: 13 residues. CDR3 nucleotides: TGTGCCAGCAGCTCTGGGACATCCCTCGAGCAGTACTTC. This gives the protein CASSSGTSLEQYF.